These 7 T cell receptor beta chains came from one sample sequenced in a study of post-analysis software for immune sequencing data. Unique-molecular-identifier-tagged TCR beta cDNA libraries were used. TCRdb reprocessed the PCR reads with MiXCR, giving one entry per CDR3 protein. Of more than 500,000 distinct CDR3 sequences in the sample, approximately 31% were seen once. No antigen has been assigned to these receptors. Study outcomes and limitations: TRBV segments more frequent in patients than in controls numbered roughly 5 and included TRBV5-6, TRBV5-1 and TRBV20-1.

The sequencing input was blood. Receptor source: a girl aged 2 to 17 with multiple sclerosis.

The chain combines TRBV2 with TRBJ2-3; D assignment may be TRBD1 or TRBD2 (5 bases each). Germline CDR1 and CDR2: SNHLY and FYNNEI. There are 15 residues in the CDR3. The V and J ends lost 7 bases and 3 bases respectively, with 17 bases between them. Written as DNA, the CDR3 is TGTGCCAGCATGACGAGGGCGAGGGGAACAGATACGCAGTATTTT. Protein sequence: CASMTRARGTDTQYF. Together with reference TRBV2 and TRBJ2-3, the CDR3 gives the full variable domain: EPEVTQTPSHQVTQMGQEVILRCVPISNHLYFYWYRQILGQKVEFLVSFYNNEISEKSEIFDDQFSVERPDGSNFTLKIRSTKLEDSAMYFCASMTRARGTDTQYFGPGTRLTVL.

This clonotype appeared many times. The chain joins TRBV7-2 to TRBJ2-7, with TRBD2 as a possible D gene (5 bases). The CDR3 covers 13 residues. Germline CDR1 is SGHTA and CDR2 is FQGNSA. V was pared by 1 base and J by 3 bases, with 7 bases between. The CDR3 DNA follows: TGTGCCAGCAGCTTAGGAGGGTACTACGAGCAGTACTTC. It specifies CASSLGGYYEQYF. Based on the CDR3 plus reference TRBV7-2 and TRBJ2-7, the full variable domain is GAGVSQSPSNKVTEKGKDVELRCDPISGHTALYWYRQSLGQGLEFLIYFQGNSAPDKSGLPSDRFSAERTGGSVSTLTIQRTQQEDSAVYLCASSLGGYYEQYFGPGTRLTVT.

The genes are TRBV15 and TRBJ2-4, with a weak D call TRBD1 (5 bases). The V and J ends lost 3 bases and 0 bases respectively, with 12 bases between them. CDR1 and CDR2 from the germline V gene are LNHNV and YYDKDF (reference sequence). CDR3 length equals 16 residues. CDR3 amino acids: CATSRHPRVAKNIQYF. As DNA, the CDR3 is TGTGCCACCAGCAGGCACCCCAGGGTAGCCAAAAACATTCAGTACTTC.

This clonotype was detected a few times. V is TRBV5-1 and J is TRBJ2-5, with 9 bases aligning to TRBD1. The CDR3 covers 16 residues. Germline CDR1 and CDR2: SGHRS and YFSETQ. V lost 4 bases and J lost 3; bases outside the gene matches: 10. CDR3 nucleotides: TGCGCCAGCAGCCCCTCGGGACAGGGAAAAAAAGAGACCCAGTACTTC. Translating gives CASSPSGQGKKETQYF.

This clonotype was found once. The chain couples TRBV20-1 to TRBJ2-1; TRBD1 agrees at 7 bases. The CDR3 length is 15 residues. The V gene end was trimmed by 0 bases and the J gene end by 10 bases; junction bases not matched to a gene: 12. In germline, CDR1 is DFQATT, CDR2 SNEGSKA (reference sequence). The DNA of the CDR3 is TGCAGTGCTAGAGATGGGACAGTCGCTGGGCCCGAGCAGTTCTTC. It yields the protein CSARDGTVAGPEQFF.

This chain joins TRBV5-1 and TRBJ2-2; tentatively, D is TRBD2 (6 bases). Trimming left V 0 bases short and J 5 bases short, with 8 bases between. Germline V lookup: CDR1 SGHRS, CDR2 YFSETQ. The CDR3 is 14 residues long. The CDR3 DNA reads TGCGCCAGCAGCTTGGACGGGGGAACCGGGGAGCTGTTTTTT. It translates to CASSLDGGTGELFF.

The chain couples TRBV5-6 to TRBJ1-1; D is perhaps TRBD1 (5 bases). Germline CDR1 reads SGHDT; CDR2 reads YYEEEE. V dropped 2 bases and J dropped 1 base, with 9 bases sitting between them. The CDR3 spans 14 residues. The CDR3 sequence: CASSLGDSNTEAFF. In DNA form, the CDR3 reads TGTGCCAGCAGCTTAGGGGATTCGAACACTGAAGCTTTCTTT.